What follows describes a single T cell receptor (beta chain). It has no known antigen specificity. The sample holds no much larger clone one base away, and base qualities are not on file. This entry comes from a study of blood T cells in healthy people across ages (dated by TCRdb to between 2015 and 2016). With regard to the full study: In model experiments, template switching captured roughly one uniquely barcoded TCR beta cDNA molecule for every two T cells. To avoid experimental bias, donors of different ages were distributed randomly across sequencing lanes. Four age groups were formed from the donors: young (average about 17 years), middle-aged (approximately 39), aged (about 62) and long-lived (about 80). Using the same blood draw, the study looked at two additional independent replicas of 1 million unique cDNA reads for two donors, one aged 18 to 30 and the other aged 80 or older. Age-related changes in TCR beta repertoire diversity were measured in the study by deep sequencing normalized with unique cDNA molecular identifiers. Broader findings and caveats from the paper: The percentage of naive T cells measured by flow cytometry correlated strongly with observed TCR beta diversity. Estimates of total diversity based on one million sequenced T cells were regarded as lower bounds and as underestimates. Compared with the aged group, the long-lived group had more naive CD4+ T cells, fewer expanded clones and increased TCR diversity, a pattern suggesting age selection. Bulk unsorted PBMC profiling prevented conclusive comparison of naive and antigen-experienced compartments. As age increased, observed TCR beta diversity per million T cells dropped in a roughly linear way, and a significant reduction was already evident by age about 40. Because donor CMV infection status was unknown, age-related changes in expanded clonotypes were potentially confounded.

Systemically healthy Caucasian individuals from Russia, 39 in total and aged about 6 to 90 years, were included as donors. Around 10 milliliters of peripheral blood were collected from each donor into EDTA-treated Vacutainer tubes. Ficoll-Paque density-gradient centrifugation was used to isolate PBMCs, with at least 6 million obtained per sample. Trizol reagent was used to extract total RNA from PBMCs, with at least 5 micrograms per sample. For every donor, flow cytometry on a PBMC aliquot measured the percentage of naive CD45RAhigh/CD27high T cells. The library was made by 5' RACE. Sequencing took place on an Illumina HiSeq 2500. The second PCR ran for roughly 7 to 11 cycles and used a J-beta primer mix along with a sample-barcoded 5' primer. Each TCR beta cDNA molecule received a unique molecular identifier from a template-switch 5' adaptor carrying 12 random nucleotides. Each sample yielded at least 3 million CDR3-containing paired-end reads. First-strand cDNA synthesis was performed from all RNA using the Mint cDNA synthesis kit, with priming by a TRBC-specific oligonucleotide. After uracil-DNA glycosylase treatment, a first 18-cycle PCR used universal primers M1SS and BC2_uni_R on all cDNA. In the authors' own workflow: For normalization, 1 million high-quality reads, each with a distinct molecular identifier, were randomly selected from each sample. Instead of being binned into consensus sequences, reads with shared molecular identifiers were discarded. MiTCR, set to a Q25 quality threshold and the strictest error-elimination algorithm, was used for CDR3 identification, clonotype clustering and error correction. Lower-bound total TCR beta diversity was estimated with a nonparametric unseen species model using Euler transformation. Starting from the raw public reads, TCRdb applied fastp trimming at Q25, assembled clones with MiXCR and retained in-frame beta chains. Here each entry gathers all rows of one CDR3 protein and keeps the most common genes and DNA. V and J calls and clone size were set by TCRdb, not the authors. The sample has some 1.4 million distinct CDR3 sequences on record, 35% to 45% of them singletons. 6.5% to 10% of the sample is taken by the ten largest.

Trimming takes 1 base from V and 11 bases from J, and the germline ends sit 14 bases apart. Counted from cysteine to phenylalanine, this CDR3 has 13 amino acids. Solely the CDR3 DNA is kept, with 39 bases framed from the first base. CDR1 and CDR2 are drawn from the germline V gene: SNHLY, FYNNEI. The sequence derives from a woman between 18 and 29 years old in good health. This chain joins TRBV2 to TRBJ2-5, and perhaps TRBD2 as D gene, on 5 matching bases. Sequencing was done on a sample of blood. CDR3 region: CASSEDGRWEQYF. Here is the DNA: TGTGCCAGCAGTGAAGATGGGCGGTGGGAGCAGTACTTC.